The present T cell receptor (beta chain) was sequenced within a study of blood T cell repertoires in COVID-19. The CDR3 consists of 13 residues. CDR1 and CDR2 from the germline V gene are GTSNPN and SVGIG (reference sequence). Trimming shortened V by 0 bases and J by 10 bases, and 10 bases separated the two germline ends. Clones were read by immunoSEQ multiplex PCR, and TCRdb kept only the in-frame ones, dropping some. The sample has 350,000 to 400,000 clones, approximately 90% seen once; the top ten hold roughly 0.9%. Recruitment covered under 25 US areas and drew participants whose ages spanned roughly 18 to 100 years.

This TCR came from a woman between 40 and 55 years old who had been exposed to COVID-19. The chain couples TRBV30 to TRBJ1-6; D unresolved. The sequenced material came from PBMCs or T cells enriched from blood (not recorded which). The DNA for the CDR3 is TGTGCCTGGAGTGTCCCACCTAAATCACCCCTCCACTTT. It translates to CAWSVPPKSPLHF.